Below are 7 T cell receptor beta chains sequenced from a single sample in a study of response to subunit inactivated influenza vaccine. One entry per CDR3 protein, called by TCRdb with MiXCR from the RT-PCR reads. Of more than 600,000 distinct CDR3 sequences detected, about a fifth appear once; the ten largest clones hold roughly 11%. The sample consisted of PBMCs from blood, taken roughly 5 days after vaccination. The source is a man aged 45-65 years who received an inactivated influenza vaccine.

This clonotype was detected a few times. The chain combines TRBV11-1 with TRBJ1-2, with D hard to call. Germline-derived CDR1 and CDR2 are SGHAT and FQDESV (reference sequence). V gave up 2 bases and J gave up 2 bases, with 21 bases separating them. The CDR3 totals 18 residues. The CDR3 loop reads CASSLRRQGDIANYGYTF. The DNA for the CDR3 is TGTGCCAGCAGCTTAAGGAGACAAGGTGATATTGCGAACTATGGCTACACCTTC.

This clonotype was seen a few times. V is TRBV6-5 and J is TRBJ2-5; D is perhaps TRBD1 (5 bases). Germline V gives CDR1 MNHEY, CDR2 SVGAGI. This CDR3 is built from 14 residues. Trimming took 0 bases from V and 5 from J, leaving 10 bases between them. The CDR3 reads CASSYSTAGETQYF. As DNA, the CDR3 is TGTGCCAGCAGTTACTCGACAGCAGGCGAGACCCAGTACTTC.

V is TRBV27 and J is TRBJ2-7, with TRBD1 matching over 7 bases. The germline V gene has CDR1 MNHEY and CDR2 SMNVEV (reference sequence). The V and J ends lost 5 bases and 8 bases, in that order; junction bases with no gene match: 12. This CDR3 contains 14 residues. The CDR3, as DNA: TGTGCCAGCAGTCAGACAGGGACACTAGTCAAGCAGTACTTC. This sequence encodes CASSQTGTLVKQYF.

This sequence joins TRBV20-1 and TRBJ2-7; 8 bases line up with TRBD2. This CDR3 has 14 amino acids. The V and J ends lost 0 bases and 7 bases, in that order; junction bases with no gene match: 8. Looked up from germline, CDR1 is DFQATT and CDR2 is SNEGSKA (reference sequence). CDR3 loop: CSARDGLAGYEQYF. The CDR3 DNA follows: TGCAGTGCTAGAGATGGGCTAGCGGGTTATGAGCAGTACTTC.

The chain combines TRBV10-3 with TRBJ2-5, with D perhaps matching TRBD1 (7 bases). Germline V gene sequence: CDR1 ENHRY, CDR2 SYGVKD. Trimming took off 2 bases at V and 2 bases at J, with 15 bases between the two ends. This CDR3 contains 16 residues. The CDR3 is CAISEGGSTGQETQYF. DNA of the CDR3: TGTGCCATCAGTGAGGGAGGGTCGACAGGGCAAGAGACCCAGTACTTC.

This clonotype has more than one count but fewer than ten. The rearrangement uses TRBV5-1 and TRBJ1-2, with 9 bases matching TRBD1. With 0 bases clipped from V and 6 bases from J, the junction kept 9 bases outside the gene matches. CDR1 and CDR2 from the germline V gene are SGHRS and YFSETQ. The CDR3 is 16 residues long. As DNA, the CDR3 is TGCGCCAGCAGCTTGGTCCCATCCGGGACAGGGCATGGCTACACCTTC. Encoded protein: CASSLVPSGTGHGYTF.

This clonotype was seen at least ten times. J is TRBJ1-2 and V is TRBV20-1, with 7 bases that match TRBD1. The ends lost 0 bases at V and 4 bases at J; junction bases unmatched: 14. CDR1 is DFQATT, CDR2 SNEGSKA, per germline (reference sequence). This CDR3 contains 17 residues. The CDR3 region has the DNA TGCAGTGCTAGAGATCAATCCCCGCAGGGGGACCCCTATGGCTACACCTTC. Protein: CSARDQSPQGDPYGYTF.